This is a list of T cell receptor beta chains from one sample in a study of cytomegalovirus exposure and HLA in healthy donors. Generated by immunoSEQ multiplex PCR, the TCRdb table keeps only in-frame clones and is missing some. The sample holds 100,000 to 150,000 clones, roughly 89% seen once. The source material was PBMCs. These receptors originate from a woman aged 18-29 years in good health and CMV-seronegative. Both conserved end residues are part of each CDR3. A D gene is named only where the DNA matches it firmly. Expanded clones get a size class; other rows say once, few or many, or leave the size out.

size	V	J	D	CDR3	DNA
.	TRBV19	TRBJ1-5	TRBD1	CASSWGQGRQPQHF	TGTGCCAGTAGTTGGGGACAGGGTCGACAGCCCCAGCATTTT
.	TRBV10-3	TRBJ2-3	TRBD2	CAISTRWAGGTDTQYF	TGTGCCATCAGTACCCGCTGGGCGGGGGGGACAGATACGCAGTATTTT
.	TRBV6-1	TRBJ1-3	.	CASSEVQGSGNTIYF	TGTGCCAGCAGTGAAGTACAGGGCTCTGGAAACACCATATATTTT
.	TRBV5-1	TRBJ2-7	TRBD2	CASSGAGPPYEQYF	TGCGCCAGCAGCGGAGCGGGGCCCCCCTACGAGCAGTACTTC
.	TRBV7-9	TRBJ1-1	.	CASSLLVVNTEAFF	TGTGCCAGCAGCTTACTTGTAGTGAACACTGAAGCTTTCTTT
few	TRBV6-1	TRBJ2-7	TRBD1	CASSELPGQGSEEQYF	TGTGCCAGCAGTGAATTACCGGGACAGGGTTCTGAAGAGCAGTACTTC
once	TRBV27	TRBJ2-2	.	CASSLQGRTGELFF	TGTGCCAGCAGTTTGCAGGGGCGGACCGGGGAGCTGTTTTTT
.	TRBV11-2	TRBJ1-2	.	CATRHPRGYGYTF	TGTGCCACCCGGCACCCAAGGGGGTATGGCTACACCTTC
.	TRBV7-8	TRBJ1-6	TRBD1	CASSLAGTGSYNSPLHF	TGTGCCAGCAGCTTAGCGGGGACAGGGTCCTATAATTCACCCCTCCACTTT
once	TRBV5-4	TRBJ1-1	.	CASSLTTGWNTEAFF	TGTGCCAGCAGCTTGACTACAGGCTGGAACACTGAAGCTTTCTTT
.	TRBV13	TRBJ2-1	TRBD1	CASSLANPTGGNEQFF	TGTGCCAGCAGCTTGGCCAACCCGACAGGGGGTAATGAGCAGTTCTTC
.	TRBV23-1	TRBJ1-3	.	CASSQGRSSGNTIYF	TGCGCCAGCAGTCAAGGTAGAAGCTCTGGAAACACCATATATTTT
.	TRBV7-6	TRBJ2-5	.	CASSLGGWETQYF	TGTGCCAGCAGCTTAGGCGGTTGGGAGACCCAGTACTTC
.	TRBV27	TRBJ2-4	TRBD1	CASSLVQGARKNIQYF	TGTGCCAGCAGTTTAGTGCAGGGGGCTAGGAAAAACATTCAGTACTTC
.	TRBV4-2	TRBJ1-2	TRBD1	CASSRMGQDSGYTF	TGTGCCAGCAGCCGCATGGGACAGGATAGCGGCTACACCTTC
.	TRBV2	TRBJ1-6	.	CASTGDSSYNSPLHF	TGTGCCAGCACCGGTGACAGCTCCTATAATTCACCCCTCCACTTT
few	TRBV10-3	TRBJ1-2	.	CAIHRDPGDGYTF	TGTGCCATCCACAGGGATCCAGGGGATGGCTACACCTTC
.	TRBV6-6	TRBJ2-7	TRBD1	CASSYLQGNTYEQYF	TGTGCCAGCAGTTACCTACAGGGGAATACCTACGAGCAGTACTTC
.	TRBV7-9	TRBJ2-1	.	CASSPGDAYNEQFF	TGTGCCAGCAGCCCCGGAGACGCCTACAATGAGCAGTTCTTC
.	TRBV11-2	TRBJ1-2	TRBD1	CASSSYRGYGYTF	TGTGCCAGCAGTTCCTACAGGGGGTATGGCTACACCTTC